One sample yielded the 21 T cell receptor beta chains listed below, sequenced in a study of T cell responses to AZD1222 COVID-19 vaccine. Clones were sequenced by immunoSEQ multiplex PCR, and TCRdb holds only the in-frame ones, with some missing. This sample has 100,000 to 120,000 clones, with roughly 90% found just once. The specimen was peripheral blood, collected on day 0 of AZD1222 vaccination. The receptors derive from an adult in good health.

The V and J genes are TRBV28 and TRBJ1-3; a possible D gene is TRBD1 (5 bases). CDR1 is MDHEN and CDR2 is SYDVKM in the germline V gene. The CDR3 loop spans 16 amino acids. The V and J ends lost 2 bases and 0 bases respectively, with 11 bases between them. The CDR3 nucleotides are TGTGCCAGCAGTTTAGGGGAGGGGTACTCTGGAAACACCATATATTTT. This codes for CASSLGEGYSGNTIYF.

This clone appeared once. The J gene is TRBJ1-1, the V gene TRBV30; 7 nucleotides line up with TRBD1. There are 14 residues in the CDR3. With V trimmed by 3 bases and J by 4 bases, 8 bases remained unmatched. Germline loops: CDR1 GTSNPN, CDR2 SVGIG (reference sequence). The CDR3 bases are TGTGCCTGGAGGGATACAGGGGAAAGCACTGAAGCTTTCTTT. It yields the protein CAWRDTGESTEAFF.

The chain links TRBV7-3 to TRBJ2-1; D may be TRBD1 (5 bases). CDR3 length equals 12 residues. Germline V gene lookup returns CDR1 SGHTA and CDR2 FQGTGA. The V end was cut by 1 base, the J end by 10 bases, with 8 bases between. DNA of the CDR3: TGTGCCAGCAGCTTAAGGGCAGGGGAGCAGTTCTTC. Translation gives CASSLRAGEQFF.

This sequence joins TRBV19 and TRBJ2-3; D tentatively reads TRBD1 or TRBD2 (7 bases each). The germline V gene encodes CDR1 LNHDA and CDR2 SQIVND (reference sequence). The CDR3 is 12 amino acids. This chain's CDR3 is CSGDRITDTQYF. The CDR3 DNA reads as TGTAGCGGGGACAGAATCACAGATACGCAGTATTTT.

The CDR3 sequence is CSVSNPGTQYF. The CDR3 DNA sequence: TGCAGCGTCTCCAACCCGGGAACCCAGTACTTC. V is TRBV29-1 and J is TRBJ2-5; possibly TRBD2 for D (5 bases). Trimming removed 6 bases at V and 8 bases at J, with 13 bases between. Germline CDR1 reads SQVTM; CDR2 reads ANQGSEA. This CDR3 is 11 amino acids long. The full variable domain, in which reference TRBV29-1 and TRBJ2-5 provide the parts outside the CDR3, is SAVISQKPSRDICQRGTSLTIQCQVDSQVTMMFWYRQQPGQSLTLIATANQGSEATYESGFVIDKFPISRPNLTFSTLTVSNMSPEDSSIYLCSVSNPGTQYFGPGTRLLVL.

This clone was observed many times. DNA of the CDR3: TGCGCCAGCAGCCACTACAGGGCCACTGAAGCTTTCTTT. Its translation: CASSHYRATEAFF. The chain couples TRBV10-1 to TRBJ1-1, with D perhaps matching TRBD1 (6 bases). The CDR3 sequence is 13 residues long. CDR1 is WNHNN and CDR2 is SYGVQD in the germline V gene (reference sequence). V shed 6 bases and J shed 4 bases, with 12 bases lying between them.

The genes are TRBV28 and TRBJ1-4; D uncertain. The CDR3 has 15 residues. Trimming shortened V by 4 bases and J by 0 bases, and 9 bases separated the two germline ends. Germline CDR1 MDHEN, CDR2 SYDVKM. The CDR3: CASSSEFATNEKLFF. CDR3 coding DNA: TGTGCCAGCAGTTCAGAATTTGCAACTAATGAAAAACTGTTTTTT.

The rearrangement links TRBV25-1 to TRBJ2-3; D tentatively fits TRBD1 or TRBD2 (5 bases each). V lost 6 bases and J 3 bases, leaving 13 bases between the germline ends. The CDR3 length is 14 residues. Germline lookup yields CDR1 MGHDK and CDR2 SYGVNS. This chain's CDR3 is CASRRGLATDTQYF. The DNA of the CDR3 is TGTGCCAGCAGGAGGGGATTAGCGACAGATACGCAGTATTTT.

The gene calls are TRBV24-1 and TRBJ2-7, with a tentative D call TRBD2 (5 bases). CDR3 length: 16 residues. Trimming pared 1 base from V and 0 bases from J, leaving 12 bases between. The germline V gene has CDR1 KGHDR and CDR2 SFDVKD. CDR3 residues: CATSDFERPSSYEQYF. The CDR3 DNA sequence: TGTGCCACCAGTGATTTTGAGCGGCCGAGCTCCTACGAGCAGTACTTC.

J is TRBJ2-6 and V is TRBV5-4; D unresolved. The CDR3 contains 12 residues. CDR1 SGHNT and CDR2 YYREEE come from the germline V gene (reference sequence). Trimming left V 9 bases short and J 2 bases short, with 6 bases between. Here the CDR3 DNA reads TGTGCCACCAGGCCTGGGGCCAACGTCCTGACTTTC. Translation gives CATRPGANVLTF.

The J gene is TRBJ1-4, the V gene TRBV19; possibly TRBD1 for D (5 bases). The CDR3 covers 13 residues. Germline CDR1 LNHDA, CDR2 SQIVND (reference sequence). V gave up 3 bases and J gave up 8 bases, with 10 bases separating them. The CDR3 loop is CASSMQGGEKLFF. For the CDR3, the DNA is TGTGCCAGTAGTATGCAGGGCGGGGAAAAACTGTTTTTT.

This chain connects TRBV27 to TRBJ1-1; D is unclear. The CDR3 runs to 13 residues. Germline CDR1 reads MNHEY; CDR2 reads SMNVEV (reference sequence). V was trimmed by 5 bases and J by 4 bases, leaving 11 bases between them. CDR3 coding DNA: TGTGCCAGCAGTACGGGGTACCGCACTGAAGCTTTCTTT. Protein: CASSTGYRTEAFF.

The chain carries TRBV5-5 and TRBJ1-5, with D possibly matching TRBD1 (6 bases). CDR1 SGHKS and CDR2 YYEKEE come from the germline V gene (reference sequence). Deletions cut 5 bases from V and 2 bases from J, with 14 bases between. CDR3 length equals 15 residues. The CDR3 loop is CASRGSGGGNQPQHF. DNA of the CDR3: TGTGCCAGCAGGGGGTCTGGGGGCGGCAATCAGCCCCAGCATTTT.

This chain joins TRBV19 and TRBJ2-1; TRBD2 aligns across 7 bases. Germline CDR1 and CDR2: LNHDA and SQIVND (reference sequence). J lost 3 bases, V lost 7 bases, and 15 bases had no gene match. The length of the CDR3 is 17 residues. CDR3 protein: CASTKSGSSGRYNEQFF. CDR3 sequence (DNA): TGTGCCAGTACCAAATCCGGGTCTAGCGGACGCTACAATGAGCAGTTCTTC.

The chain carries TRBV9 and TRBJ1-1; TRBD1 is a possible D gene (6 bases). This CDR3 spans 15 amino acids. V lost 4 bases and J lost 1, with 14 bases in between. CDR1 is SGDLS and CDR2 is YYNGEE in the germline V gene. The CDR3, as DNA: TGTGCCAGCAGCCCAACAGGCAGGGGGAACACTGAAGCTTTCTTT. Its protein is CASSPTGRGNTEAFF.

This rearrangement joins TRBV16 to TRBJ1-1; D is uncertain. The V end was cut by 1 base, the J end by 9 bases, with 18 bases between. Germline V CDR1 and CDR2: KGHSY, FQNENV. This CDR3 has 15 amino acids. For the CDR3, the DNA is TGTGCCAGCAGCCAATTGGGCGGCGAGGGCACCAAAGCTTTCTTT. Protein sequence: CASSQLGGEGTKAFF.

DNA of the CDR3: TGTGCCAGCTCACCACAAGGACAGGGGGTGGGATTGTACGAGCAGTACTTC. Its translation: CASSPQGQGVGLYEQYF. The chain carries TRBV18 and TRBJ2-7, with 10 bases that match TRBD1. CDR1 KGHSH and CDR2 LQKENI come from the germline V gene. J was trimmed by 4 bases and V by 1 base; bases with no gene match: 10. CDR3 length equals 17 residues.

The chain couples TRBV20-1 to TRBJ1-2; 8 bases are shared with TRBD1. CDR3 length equals 11 residues. Germline V gene sequence: CDR1 DFQATT, CDR2 SNEGSKA (reference sequence). V lost 6 bases to trimming and J lost 5 bases; unmatched junction nucleotides: 2. DNA for the CDR3: TGCAGTGCCGACAGGGGATATGGCTACACCTTC. Its protein product is CSADRGYGYTF.

This rearrangement joins TRBV6-4 to TRBJ1-1; D is undetermined. CDR1 and CDR2 from the germline V gene are MRHNA and SNTAGT. The CDR3 has 14 residues. Trimming took 0 bases from V and 5 from J, leaving 10 bases between them. The CDR3 sequence: CASSDSNSGTEAFF. DNA of the CDR3: TGTGCCAGCAGTGACTCGAACTCGGGAACTGAAGCTTTCTTT.

The chain has TRBV3-1 (or the pseudogene TRBV3-2) and TRBJ1-2, with 7 bases lining up with TRBD1. Germline lookup yields CDR1 LGHDT and CDR2 YNNKEL (reference sequence). Trimming took 4 bases from V and 8 from J; bases not matched to a gene: 10. This CDR3 contains 14 residues. The DNA of the CDR3 is TGTGCCAGCAGCCCCGCGGACAGGCTATGGGGCTACACCTTC. Protein sequence: CASSPADRLWGYTF.

The chain carries TRBV5-1 and TRBJ1-1; unclear D gene. V lost 4 bases to trimming and J lost 6 bases, with 13 bases between them. CDR3 length equals 13 residues. CDR1 and CDR2 (germline): SGHRS, YFSETQ. The CDR3 DNA reads TGCGCCAGCAGCGGCCCCGCGGACGCTGAAGCTTTCTTT. It translates to CASSGPADAEAFF.